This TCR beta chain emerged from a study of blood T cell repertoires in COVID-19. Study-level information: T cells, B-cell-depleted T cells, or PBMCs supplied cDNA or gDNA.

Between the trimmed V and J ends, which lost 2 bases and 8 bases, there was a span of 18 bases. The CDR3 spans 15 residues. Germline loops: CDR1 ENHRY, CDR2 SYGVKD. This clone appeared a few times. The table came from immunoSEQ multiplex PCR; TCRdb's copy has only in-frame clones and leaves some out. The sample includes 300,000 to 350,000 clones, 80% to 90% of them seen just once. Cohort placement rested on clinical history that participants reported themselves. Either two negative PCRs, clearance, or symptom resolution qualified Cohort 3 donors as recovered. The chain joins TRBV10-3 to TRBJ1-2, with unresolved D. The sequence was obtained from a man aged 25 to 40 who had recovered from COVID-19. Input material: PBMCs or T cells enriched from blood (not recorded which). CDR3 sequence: CAISEPIQVTGGYTF. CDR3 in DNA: TGTGCCATCAGTGAGCCAATTCAGGTCACGGGGGGCTACACCTTC.